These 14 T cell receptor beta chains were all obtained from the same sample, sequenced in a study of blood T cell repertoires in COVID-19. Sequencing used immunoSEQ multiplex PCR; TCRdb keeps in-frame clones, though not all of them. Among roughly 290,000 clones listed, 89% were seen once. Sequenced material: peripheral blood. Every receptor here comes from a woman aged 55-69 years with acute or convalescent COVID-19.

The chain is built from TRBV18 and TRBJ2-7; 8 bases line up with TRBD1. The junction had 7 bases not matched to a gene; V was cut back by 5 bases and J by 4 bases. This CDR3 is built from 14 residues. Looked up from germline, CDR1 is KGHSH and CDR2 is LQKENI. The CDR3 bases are TGTGCCAGCTCATCGGGACAGGCCTTTTACGAGCAGTACTTC. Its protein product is CASSSGQAFYEQYF.

CDR3 in amino acids: CASSATGKANTGELFF. CDR3 DNA sequence: TGCGCCAGCAGCGCTACGGGAAAAGCGAACACCGGGGAGCTGTTTTTT. J is TRBJ2-2 and V is TRBV5-1, with a weak D call TRBD2 (5 bases). The V and J ends lost 4 bases and 0 bases respectively, with 13 bases between them. Germline values: CDR1 SGHRS, CDR2 YFSETQ. The CDR3 length is 16 residues.

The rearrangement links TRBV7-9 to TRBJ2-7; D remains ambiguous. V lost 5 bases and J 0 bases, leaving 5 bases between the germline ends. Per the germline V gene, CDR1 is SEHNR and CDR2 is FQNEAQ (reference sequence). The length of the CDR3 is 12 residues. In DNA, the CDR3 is TGTGCCAGCAGCCCCGTCTCCTACGAGCAGTACTTC. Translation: CASSPVSYEQYF.

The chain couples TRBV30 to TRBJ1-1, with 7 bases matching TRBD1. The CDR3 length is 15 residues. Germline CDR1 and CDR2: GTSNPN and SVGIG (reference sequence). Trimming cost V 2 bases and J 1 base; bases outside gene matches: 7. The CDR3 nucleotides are TGTGCCTGGAGTCCGGCGGACAGGAAGAACACTGAAGCTTTCTTT. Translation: CAWSPADRKNTEAFF.

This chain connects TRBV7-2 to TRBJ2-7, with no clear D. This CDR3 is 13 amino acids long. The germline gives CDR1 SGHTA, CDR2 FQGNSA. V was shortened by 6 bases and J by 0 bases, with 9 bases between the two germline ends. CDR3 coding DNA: TGTGCCAGCAGGAACCCGAGCTCCTACGAGCAGTACTTC. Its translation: CASRNPSSYEQYF.

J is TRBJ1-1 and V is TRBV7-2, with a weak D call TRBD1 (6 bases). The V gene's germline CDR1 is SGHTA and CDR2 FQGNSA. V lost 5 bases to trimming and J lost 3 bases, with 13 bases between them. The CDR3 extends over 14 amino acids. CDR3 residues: CASSPGGGYTEAFF. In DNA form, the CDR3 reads TGTGCCAGCAGCCCAGGTGGGGGCTACACTGAAGCTTTCTTT.

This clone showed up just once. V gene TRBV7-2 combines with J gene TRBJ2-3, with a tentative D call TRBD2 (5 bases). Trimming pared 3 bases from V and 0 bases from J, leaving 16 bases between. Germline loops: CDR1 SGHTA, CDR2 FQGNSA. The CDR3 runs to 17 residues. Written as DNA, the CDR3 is TGTGCCAGCAGCTTCCAGCGGACCGTAGTTAGCACAGATACGCAGTATTTT. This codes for CASSFQRTVVSTDTQYF.

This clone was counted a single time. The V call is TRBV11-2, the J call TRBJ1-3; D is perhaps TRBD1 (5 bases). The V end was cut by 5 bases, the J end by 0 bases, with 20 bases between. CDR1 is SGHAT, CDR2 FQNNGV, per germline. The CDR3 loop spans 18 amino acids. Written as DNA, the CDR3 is TGTGCCAGCAGCGCAAGGACTCCGGGACTGGGCTCTGGAAACACCATATATTTT. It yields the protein CASSARTPGLGSGNTIYF.

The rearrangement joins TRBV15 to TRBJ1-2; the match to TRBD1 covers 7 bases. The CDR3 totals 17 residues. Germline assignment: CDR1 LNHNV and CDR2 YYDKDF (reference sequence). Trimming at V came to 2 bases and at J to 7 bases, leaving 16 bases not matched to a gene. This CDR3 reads CATSRTLEYRGWRGYTF. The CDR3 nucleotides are TGTGCCACCAGCAGAACCCTAGAGTACAGGGGATGGCGTGGCTACACCTTC. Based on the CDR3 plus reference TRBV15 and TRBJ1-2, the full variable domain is DAMVIQNPRYQVTQFGKPVTLSCSQTLNHNVMYWYQQKSSQAPKLLFHYYDKDFNNEADTPDNFQSRRPNTSFCFLDIRSPGLGDTAMYLCATSRTLEYRGWRGYTFGSGTRLTVV.

The CDR3 region is CASSPWGGAAYEQYF. The CDR3 DNA reads as TGTGCCAGCAGCCCCTGGGGCGGCGCTGCCTACGAGCAGTACTTC. The chain has TRBV7-8 and TRBJ2-7; tentative D call: TRBD1 (5 bases). Germline assignment: CDR1 SGHVS and CDR2 FQNEAQ. The CDR3 length is 15 residues. The V end lost 5 bases, the J end lost 2 bases, and 16 bases lay between the germline ends.

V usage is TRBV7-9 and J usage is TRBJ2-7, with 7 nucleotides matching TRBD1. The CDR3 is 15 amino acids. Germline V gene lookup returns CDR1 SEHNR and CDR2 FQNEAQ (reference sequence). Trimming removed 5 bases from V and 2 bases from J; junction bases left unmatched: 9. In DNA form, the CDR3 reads TGTGCCAGCAGCCCTATCCCGGGACAGCCCTACGAGCAGTACTTC. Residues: CASSPIPGQPYEQYF.

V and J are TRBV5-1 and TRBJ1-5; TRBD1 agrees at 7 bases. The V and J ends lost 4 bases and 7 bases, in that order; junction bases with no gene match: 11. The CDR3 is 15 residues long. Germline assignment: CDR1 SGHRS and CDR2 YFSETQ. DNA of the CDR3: TGCGCCAGCAGCAGGGACAGCGGGCGGGGACAGCCCCAGCATTTT. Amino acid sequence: CASSRDSGRGQPQHF.

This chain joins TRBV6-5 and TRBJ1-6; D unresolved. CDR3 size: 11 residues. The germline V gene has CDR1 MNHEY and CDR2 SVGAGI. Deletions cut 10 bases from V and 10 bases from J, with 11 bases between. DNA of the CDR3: TGTGCCACCCCCTGGGAGTCACCCCTCCACTTT. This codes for CATPWESPLHF.

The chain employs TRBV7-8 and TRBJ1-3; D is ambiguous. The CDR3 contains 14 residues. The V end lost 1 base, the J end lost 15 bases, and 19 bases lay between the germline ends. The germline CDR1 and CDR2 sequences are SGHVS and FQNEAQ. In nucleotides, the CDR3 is TGTGCCAGCAGCTTAGAGAGTTTTAGTGCCGCCGAATATTTT. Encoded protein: CASSLESFSAAEYF.